Below are 19 T cell receptor beta chains sequenced from a single sample in a study of T cell responses to AZD1222 COVID-19 vaccine. Sequenced by immunoSEQ multiplex PCR; TCRdb stores in-frame clones only, minus some. The sample lists approximately 170,000 clones; 75% to 90% were seen once. Sequencing used peripheral blood, obtained on day 0 of AZD1222 vaccination. The receptors stem from an adult in good health.

The rearrangement uses TRBV6-5 and TRBJ1-1; D might be TRBD1 (6 bases). The ends were cut back, 4 bases at V and 10 bases at J, with 22 bases in the middle. Germline V gene sequence: CDR1 MNHEY, CDR2 SVGAGI. The CDR3 consists of 15 residues. The CDR3 region has the DNA TGTGCCAGCAGTTCGCCCGACAGGTATGGGTCGCGAGCTTTCTTT. This gives the protein CASSSPDRYGSRAFF.

This clone is a singleton in its sample. The V call is TRBV18, the J call TRBJ2-3; D may correspond to TRBD1 or TRBD2 (5 bases each). Trimming removed 7 bases at V and 1 base at J, with 9 bases between. The V gene's germline CDR1 is KGHSH and CDR2 LQKENI. CDR3 length equals 13 residues. The CDR3 region has the DNA TGTGCCAGCTTTAGAGGGGGCACAGATACGCAGTATTTT. Translated: CASFRGGTDTQYF.

The chain couples TRBV7-3 to TRBJ2-7, with 9 bases aligning to TRBD1. CDR3 length: 15 residues. The germline CDR1 and CDR2 sequences are SGHTA and FQGTGA. The J segment lost 3 bases and the V segment lost 5 bases, leaving 8 bases of the junction unmatched. The CDR3 protein is CASSQDGTGNYEQYF. The DNA for the CDR3 is TGTGCCAGCAGCCAAGACGGGACAGGGAACTACGAGCAGTACTTC.

V usage is TRBV18 and J usage is TRBJ1-1; the D is unclear. The germline V gene has CDR1 KGHSH and CDR2 LQKENI. The CDR3 has 11 amino acids. Trimming stripped 1 base from V and 5 bases from J, with 2 bases between. The DNA of the CDR3 is TGTGCCAGCTCACCACAGACTGAAGCTTTCTTT. It is translated as CASSPQTEAFF.

This chain connects TRBV4-2 to TRBJ2-7, with D perhaps TRBD1 (6 bases). With 1 base removed from V and 4 bases from J, the gap between germline ends came to 14 bases. CDR1 is LGHNA, CDR2 YNFKEQ, per germline. This CDR3 has 15 residues. The CDR3 sequence: CASSQVGRGPYEQYF. In DNA, the CDR3 is TGTGCCAGCAGCCAAGTTGGCAGGGGCCCTTACGAGCAGTACTTC.

This clone appeared a single time. The J gene is TRBJ1-1, the V gene TRBV9; D is unresolved. V gave up 0 bases and J gave up 1 base, with 4 bases separating them. The germline CDR1 and CDR2 sequences are SGDLS and YYNGEE. This CDR3 is 13 amino acids long. CDR3 nucleotides: TGTGCCAGCAGCGTAGACAGGAACACTGAAGCTTTCTTT. The encoded protein is CASSVDRNTEAFF.

This chain links TRBV19 with TRBJ2-7; possibly TRBD1 or TRBD2 for D (5 bases each). The V gene lost 0 bases and the J gene lost 0 bases, with 9 bases spanning the gap. Germline V gene sequence: CDR1 LNHDA, CDR2 SQIVND (reference sequence). This CDR3 region has 15 residues. The CDR3 reads CASSIEGRSSYEQYF. The DNA for the CDR3 is TGTGCCAGTAGTATAGAGGGACGGTCCTCCTACGAGCAGTACTTC.

The J gene is TRBJ2-3, the V gene TRBV5-1; 11 nucleotides match TRBD1. The J segment lost 5 bases and the V segment lost 7 bases, leaving 9 bases of the junction unmatched. Germline V gene sequence: CDR1 SGHRS, CDR2 YFSETQ. CDR3 length: 15 residues. CDR3 DNA sequence: TGCGCCAGCGGCGAGAGGACAGGGGGCGAAGATACGCAGTATTTT. Residues: CASGERTGGEDTQYF.

This clone came up a few times. The chain carries TRBV7-2 and TRBJ2-7; no clear D gene. Germline V lookup: CDR1 SGHTA, CDR2 FQGNSA. This CDR3 contains 13 residues. Trimming took off 0 bases at V and 4 bases at J, with 7 bases between the two ends. CDR3 nucleotide sequence: TGTGCCAGCAGCTTAGCGGTCCCATACGAGCAGTACTTC. Translation gives CASSLAVPYEQYF.

The gene calls are TRBV21-1 and TRBJ1-5; whether TRBD1, the table's D call, matches the DNA was not checked. TRBV21-1 is a known pseudogene. This CDR3 is 16 amino acids long. The CDR3, as DNA: TGTGCCAGCAGCAAGGGACAGGGGGCAGACAATCAGCCCCAGCATTTT. Translated, it gives CASSKGQGADNQPQHF.

The V and J genes are TRBV10-3 and TRBJ1-5, with D unclear. CDR3 size: 16 residues. Germline V lookup: CDR1 ENHRY, CDR2 SYGVKD. Deletions cut 2 bases from V and 0 bases from J, with 11 bases between. Here the CDR3 reads CAISETYSLSNQPQHF. CDR3 nucleotides: TGTGCCATCAGTGAGACCTATTCTCTTAGCAATCAGCCCCAGCATTTT.

The chain recombines TRBV14 with TRBJ1-1; TRBD1 agrees at 8 bases. V was clipped by 4 bases and J by 7 bases; unmatched bases: 8. The V gene's germline CDR1 is SGHDN and CDR2 FVKESK. The CDR3 extends over 14 amino acids. CDR3 in DNA: TGTGCCAGCAGCCTTGGACAGGGCGGAAGTGAAGCTTTCTTT. Its translation: CASSLGQGGSEAFF.

The chain couples TRBV7-9 to TRBJ2-7; TRBD1 agrees at 7 bases. CDR1 and CDR2 (germline): SEHNR, FQNEAQ (reference sequence). V trimming: 5 bases; J trimming: 3 bases; junction bases outside the gene matches: 10. The CDR3 totals 15 residues. The CDR3 loop reads CASSPPTGQSYEQYF. Written as DNA, the CDR3 is TGTGCCAGCAGCCCTCCGACGGGACAGAGCTACGAGCAGTACTTC.

This sequence joins TRBV5-4 and TRBJ2-2, with 10 nucleotides matching TRBD1. The length of the CDR3 is 15 residues. J lost 6 bases, V lost 0 bases, and 2 bases had no gene match. CDR1 and CDR2 from the germline V gene are SGHNT and YYREEE (reference sequence). CDR3 DNA sequence: TGTGCCAGCAGCTTGGCGGGACAGGGGCCCGGGGAGCTGTTTTTT. This translates into CASSLAGQGPGELFF.

This chain links TRBV12-3 or TRBV12-4 with TRBJ2-4, with 8 bases aligning to TRBD1. CDR3 size: 12 residues. V shed 7 bases, J shed 11 bases, and the junction held 7 bases outside the gene matches. The CDR3 DNA reads TGTGCCAGCACTGTGACAGGGGCGGTTCAGTACTTC. Its translation: CASTVTGAVQYF.

DNA for the CDR3: TGTGCCAGCAGTGACGGGACAGGCTCTGGGGCCAACGTCCTGACTTTC. It specifies CASSDGTGSGANVLTF. The genes are TRBV6-4 and TRBJ2-6; 8 bases are shared with TRBD1. This CDR3 spans 16 amino acids. V trimming: 2 bases; J trimming: 0 bases; junction bases outside the gene matches: 0. CDR1 and CDR2 (germline): MRHNA, SNTAGT.

The chain has TRBV5-1 and TRBJ1-2; 11 bases are shared with TRBD1. The CDR3 contains 14 residues. Trimming removed 5 bases from V and 1 base from J; junction bases left unmatched: 1. CDR1 SGHRS and CDR2 YFSETQ come from the germline V gene. For the CDR3, the DNA is TGCGCCAGCAGGGGGACAGGGGGTAACTATGGCTACACCTTC. Protein product: CASRGTGGNYGYTF.

V is TRBV2 and J is TRBJ1-1; TRBD1 might be the D (5 bases). Germline values: CDR1 SNHLY, CDR2 FYNNEI. This CDR3 is built from 14 residues. V was trimmed by 7 bases and J by 3 bases, leaving 15 bases between them. CDR3 sequence: CASNRQPRDTEAFF. CDR3 bases: TGTGCCAGCAACAGACAGCCTAGGGACACTGAAGCTTTCTTT.

J is TRBJ1-4 and V is TRBV3-1 (or the pseudogene TRBV3-2), with TRBD1 matching over 7 bases. The CDR3 has 15 amino acids. Germline lookup yields CDR1 LGHDT and CDR2 YNNKEL (reference sequence). With 3 bases clipped from V and 4 bases from J, the junction kept 5 bases outside the gene matches. The CDR3 sequence is CASSQMDRSNEKLFF. CDR3 bases: TGTGCCAGCAGCCAGATGGACAGGAGTAATGAAAAACTGTTTTTT.